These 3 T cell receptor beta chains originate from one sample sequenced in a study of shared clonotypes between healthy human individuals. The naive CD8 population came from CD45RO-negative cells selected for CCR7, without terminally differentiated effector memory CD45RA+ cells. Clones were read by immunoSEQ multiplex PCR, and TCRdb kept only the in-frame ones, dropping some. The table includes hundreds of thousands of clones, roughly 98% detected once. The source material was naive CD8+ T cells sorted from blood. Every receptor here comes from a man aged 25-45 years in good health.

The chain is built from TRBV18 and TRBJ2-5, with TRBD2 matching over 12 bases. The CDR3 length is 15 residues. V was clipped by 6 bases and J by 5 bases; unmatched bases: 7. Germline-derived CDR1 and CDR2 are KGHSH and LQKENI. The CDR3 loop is CASSPSGRAGETQYF. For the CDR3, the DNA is TGTGCCAGCTCGCCTAGCGGGAGGGCCGGTGAGACCCAGTACTTC. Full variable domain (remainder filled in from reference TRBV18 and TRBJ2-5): NAGVMQNPRHLVRRRGQEARLRCSPMKGHSHVYWYRQLPEEGLKFMVYLQKENIIDESGMPKERFSAEFPKEGPSILRIQQVVRGDSAAYFCASSPSGRAGETQYFGPGTRLLVL.

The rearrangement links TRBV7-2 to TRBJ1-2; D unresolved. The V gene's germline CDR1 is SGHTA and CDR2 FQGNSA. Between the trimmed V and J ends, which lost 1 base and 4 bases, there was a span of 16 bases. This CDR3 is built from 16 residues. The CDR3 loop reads CASSLGGDFDVYGYTF. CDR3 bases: TGTGCCAGCAGCTTAGGAGGTGATTTTGACGTCTATGGCTACACCTTC.

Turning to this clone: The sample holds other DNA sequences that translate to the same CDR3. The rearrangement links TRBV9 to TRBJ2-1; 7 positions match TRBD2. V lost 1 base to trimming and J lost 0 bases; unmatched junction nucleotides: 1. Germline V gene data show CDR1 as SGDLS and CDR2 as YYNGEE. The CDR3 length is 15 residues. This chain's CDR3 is CASSVSGNSYNEQFF. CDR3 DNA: TGTGCCAGCAGCGTAAGCGGGAACTCCTACAATGAGCAGTTCTTC.